This T cell receptor (beta chain) was captured in a study of T cells in Graves' hyperthyroidism and ophthalmopathy. Germline CDR1 and CDR2: SQVTM and ANQGSEA. V shed 4 bases and J shed 1 base, with 13 bases lying between them. The CDR3 has 14 residues. Regions amplified from RNA transcripts were the TCR beta CDR3 regions. RT-PCR in the first round (using the HTBI primer set) targeted the TCR CDR3. One entry per CDR3 protein results from TCRdb running MiXCR on the multiplex PCR reads. Altogether about 600,000 distinct CDR3 sequences are present, 12% to 15% being singletons, with the ten largest covering approximately 6.4%. This clonotype was counted ten times or more. Exclusion followed for patients with uncontrolled infection, other autoimmune disease, pregnancy or lactation. The diagnoses drew upon clinical symptoms, serum thyroxine and TRAb, thyroid ultrasound and orbital computed tomography.

The sequenced sample consisted of blood. J is TRBJ1-2 and V is TRBV29-1; D remains unclear. The TCR was taken from a young woman with Graves' ophthalmopathy. The CDR3 is CSVARPLNNYGYTF. DNA for the CDR3: TGCAGCGTTGCTCGGCCGCTGAATAACTATGGCTACACCTTC.